This T cell receptor beta chain was recovered during a study of cytomegalovirus exposure and HLA in healthy donors. Study in general: Of the donors genotyped, approximately 400 in all, 75% to 85% fell in the Caucasian-associated ancestry cluster.

Germline CDR1 is ENHRY and CDR2 is SYGVKD. With 5 bases clipped from V and 5 bases from J, the junction kept 7 bases outside the gene matches. CDR3 length equals 14 residues. This clone came up once. Its antigen is unidentified. Broader study findings: The authors later found HLA-associated TCR beta chains more clonally expanded than equally common others. Reportedly, diagnosis of cytomegalovirus status by the classifier showed high specificity and sensitivity. For most subjects, TCR beta sequences were reported to predict HLA-A and HLA-B alleles with accuracy.

With 60 Vbeta and 13 Jbeta primers, the PCR was carried out. Generated by immunoSEQ multiplex PCR, the TCRdb table keeps only in-frame clones and is missing some. Counted here are about 140,000 clones, around 65% occurring once; the ten biggest clones make up about 1.8%. The sequencing input was PBMCs. The V and J genes are TRBV10-3 and TRBJ1-1; 8 nucleotides line up with TRBD1. This sequence was found in a male donor in good health and CMV-seronegative. This CDR3 reads CAISSTGDGTEAFF. CDR3 coding DNA: TGTGCCATCAGTTCGACAGGGGATGGGACTGAAGCTTTCTTT.